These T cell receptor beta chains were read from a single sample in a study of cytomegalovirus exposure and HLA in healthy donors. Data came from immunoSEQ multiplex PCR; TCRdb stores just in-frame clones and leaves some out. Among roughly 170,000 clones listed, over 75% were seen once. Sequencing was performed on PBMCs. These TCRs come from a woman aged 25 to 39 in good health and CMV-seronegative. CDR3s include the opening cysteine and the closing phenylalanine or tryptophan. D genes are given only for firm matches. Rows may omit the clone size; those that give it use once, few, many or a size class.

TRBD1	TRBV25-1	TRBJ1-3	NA	CASRDREGSGNTIYF	TGTGCCAGCAGAGACAGGGAAGGCTCTGGAAACACCATATATTTT
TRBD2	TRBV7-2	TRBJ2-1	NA	CASSSWGGGYNEQFF	TGTGCCAGCAGCTCTTGGGGCGGGGGATACAATGAGCAGTTCTTC
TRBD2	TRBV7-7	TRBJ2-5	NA	CASSRGPLAGDGETQYF	TGTGCTAGCAGCCGAGGTCCCCTAGCGGGGGACGGGGAGACCCAGTACTTC
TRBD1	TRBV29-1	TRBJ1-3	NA	CSVVSDRGLGNTIYF	TGCAGCGTTGTATCGGACAGGGGGCTCGGAAACACCATATATTTT
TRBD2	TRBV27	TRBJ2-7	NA	CASSLLGRAAFFEQYF	TGTGCCAGCAGTTTATTGGGGAGGGCAGCTTTTTTCGAGCAGTACTTC
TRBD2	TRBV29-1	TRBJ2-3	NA	CSVGTSGRRDTQYF	TGCAGCGTTGGGACTAGCGGGAGGCGAGATACGCAGTATTTT
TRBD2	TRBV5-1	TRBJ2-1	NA	CASSYQREGLNEQFF	TGCGCCAGCAGTTATCAGCGGGAGGGTCTCAATGAGCAGTTCTTC
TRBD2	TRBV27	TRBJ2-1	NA	CASSRTSGRYNEQFF	TGTGCCAGCAGTCGGACTAGCGGGAGGTACAATGAGCAGTTCTTC
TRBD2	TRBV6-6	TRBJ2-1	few	CASSPTSAEYNEQFF	TGTGCCAGCAGTCCGACTAGCGCCGAGTACAATGAGCAGTTCTTC
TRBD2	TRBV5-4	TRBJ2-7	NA	CASTRLGGSYEQYF	TGTGCCAGCACCCGATTGGGAGGGTCTTACGAGCAGTACTTC
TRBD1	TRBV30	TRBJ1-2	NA	CAWSGTLARDRGFYGYTF	TGTGCCTGGAGTGGAACCCTAGCACGGGACAGGGGATTCTATGGCTACACCTTC
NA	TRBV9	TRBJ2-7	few	CASSVGVQVLSYEQYF	TGTGCCAGCAGCGTAGGAGTACAGGTACTCTCCTACGAGCAGTACTTC
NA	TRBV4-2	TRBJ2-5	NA	CASSQELQQPEHQYF	TGTGCCAGCAGCCAAGAATTGCAACAACCGGAGCACCAGTACTTC
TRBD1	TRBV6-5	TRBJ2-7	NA	CASSLDRDYEQYF	TGTGCCAGCAGTCTCGACAGGGACTACGAGCAGTACTTC
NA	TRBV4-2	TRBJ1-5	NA	CASSQATGRNQPQHF	TGTGCCAGCAGCCAAGCAACAGGGAGAAATCAGCCCCAGCATTTT
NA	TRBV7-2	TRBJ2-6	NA	CASSLRAGGGSGANVLTF	TGTGCCAGCAGCTTGAGGGCAGGGGGAGGCTCTGGGGCCAACGTCCTGACTTTC
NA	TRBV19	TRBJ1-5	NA	CASNPGEGPYQPQHF	TGTGCCAGTAACCCCGGGGAGGGACCCTACCAGCCCCAGCATTTT
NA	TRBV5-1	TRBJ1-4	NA	CASTPRTGGNEKLFF	TGCGCCAGCACCCCTCGGACGGGGGGGAATGAAAAACTGTTTTTT
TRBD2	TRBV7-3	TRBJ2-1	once	CASSFVAGGPMNEQFF	TGTGCCAGCAGCTTTGTAGCGGGAGGGCCAATGAATGAGCAGTTCTTC
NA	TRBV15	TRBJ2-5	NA	CATSRLRQPQETQYF	TGTGCCACCAGCAGGCTCCGACAGCCCCAAGAGACCCAGTACTTC
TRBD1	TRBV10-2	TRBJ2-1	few	CASSESAYRTGGFNEQFF	TGCGCCAGCAGTGAGTCGGCATACAGGACAGGGGGATTCAATGAGCAGTTCTTC
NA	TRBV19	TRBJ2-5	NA	CASSFGQETQYF	TGTGCCAGTAGCTTCGGTCAAGAGACCCAGTACTTC
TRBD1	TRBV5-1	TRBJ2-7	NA	CASSLTGVYEQYF	TGCGCCAGCAGCTTGACAGGGGTCTACGAGCAGTACTTC
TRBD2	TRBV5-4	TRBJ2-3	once	CASSPGTSGNTQYF	TGTGCCAGCAGCCCGGGGACTAGCGGGAATACGCAGTATTTT
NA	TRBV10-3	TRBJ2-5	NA	CAISDLAGAQETQYF	TGTGCCATCAGTGATTTGGCGGGGGCACAAGAGACCCAGTACTTC
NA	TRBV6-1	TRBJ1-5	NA	CASRDSPNQPQHF	TGTGCCAGCAGGGACAGTCCCAATCAGCCCCAGCATTTT
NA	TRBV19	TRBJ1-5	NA	CASSSPGRNQPQHF	TGTGCCAGTAGTTCCCCGGGTCGCAATCAGCCCCAGCATTTT
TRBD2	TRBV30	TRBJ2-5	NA	CAWSVMGPAGGETQYF	TGTGCCTGGAGTGTAATGGGTCCGGCCGGGGGGGAGACCCAGTACTTC
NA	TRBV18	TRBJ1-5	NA	CASSPLRGGDQPQHF	TGTGCCAGCTCACCCTTAAGGGGCGGGGATCAGCCCCAGCATTTT
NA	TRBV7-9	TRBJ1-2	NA	CSSSFLVYGYTF	TGTTCCAGCAGCTTTTTAGTATATGGCTACACCTTC
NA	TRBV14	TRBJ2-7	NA	CASSQGLGLREQYF	TGTGCCAGCAGCCAAGGACTCGGCCTCCGCGAGCAGTACTTC
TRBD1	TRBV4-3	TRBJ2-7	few	CASSHTGQGAYEQYF	TGCGCCAGCAGCCATACTGGACAGGGTGCCTACGAGCAGTACTTC
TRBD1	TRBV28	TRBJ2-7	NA	CAARAGQGVAYEQYF	TGTGCCGCCCGTGCCGGACAGGGGGTCGCCTACGAGCAGTACTTC
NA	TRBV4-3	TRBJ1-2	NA	CASSQDAREVSGYTF	TGCGCCAGCAGCCAAGATGCCCGGGAGGTGAGCGGCTACACCTTC
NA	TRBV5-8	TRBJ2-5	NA	CASSSQGARWETQYF	TGTGCCAGCAGCTCCCAGGGCGCGCGCTGGGAGACCCAGTACTTC
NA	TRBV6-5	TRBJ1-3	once	CASSYSPRAGNTIYF	TGTGCCAGCAGTTACTCGCCCAGGGCTGGAAACACCATATATTTT
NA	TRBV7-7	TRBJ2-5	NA	CASSRPGPQETQYF	TGTGCTAGCAGCCGACCGGGTCCACAAGAGACCCAGTACTTC
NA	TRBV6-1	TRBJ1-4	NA	CASKWRGFEKLFF	TGTGCCAGCAAGTGGAGGGGTTTTGAAAAACTGTTTTTT
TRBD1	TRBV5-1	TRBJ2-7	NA	CASSLEGQGAYEQYF	TGCGCCAGCAGCTTGGAGGGACAGGGGGCCTACGAGCAGTACTTC
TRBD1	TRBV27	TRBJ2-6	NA	CASSLRDRTGANVLTF	TGTGCCAGCAGTTTACGGGACAGGACCGGGGCCAACGTCCTGACTTTC
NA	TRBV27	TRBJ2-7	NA	CASSLYGDLREQYF	TGTGCCAGCAGTTTATACGGGGACTTGAGGGAGCAGTACTTC
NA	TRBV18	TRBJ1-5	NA	CASSPRQNQPQHF	TGTGCCAGCTCACCACGACAGAATCAGCCCCAGCATTTT
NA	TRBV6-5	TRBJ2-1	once	CASIRGDEQFF	TGTGCCAGCATTAGGGGCGATGAGCAGTTCTTC
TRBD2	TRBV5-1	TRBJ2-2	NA	CASSPRGGSADTGELFF	TGCGCCAGCAGCCCCCGGGGGGGGTCCGCGGACACCGGGGAGCTGTTTTTT
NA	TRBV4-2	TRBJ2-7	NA	CASSPYGGYEQYF	TGTGCCAGCAGCCCTTACGGGGGCTACGAGCAGTACTTC
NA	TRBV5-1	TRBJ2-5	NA	CASSLDREETQYF	TGCGCCAGCAGCTTGGACAGGGAAGAGACCCAGTACTTC
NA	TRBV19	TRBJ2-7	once	CASSPPTAYEQYF	TGTGCCAGTAGTCCACCCACGGCCTACGAGCAGTACTTC
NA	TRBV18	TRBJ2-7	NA	CASSPPDSSYEQYF	TGTGCCAGCTCACCACCAGATAGCTCCTACGAGCAGTACTTC
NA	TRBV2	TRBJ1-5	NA	CASSESEQPQHF	TGTGCCAGCAGTGAGTCGGAGCAGCCCCAGCATTTT
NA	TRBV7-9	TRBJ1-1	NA	CASSPVLSTGNTEAFF	TGTGCCAGCAGCCCGGTGCTGTCTACGGGGAACACTGAAGCTTTCTTT
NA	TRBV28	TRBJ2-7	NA	CASSLVADRSEYEQYF	TGTGCCAGCAGTTTAGTAGCTGACCGCTCGGAGTACGAGCAGTACTTC
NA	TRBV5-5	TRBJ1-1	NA	CASSLAGGEITEAFF	TGTGCCAGCAGCTTGGCGGGGGGCGAGATCACTGAAGCTTTCTTT
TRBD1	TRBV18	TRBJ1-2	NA	CASSPPYRGGGYTF	TGTGCCAGCTCACCACCGTACAGGGGAGGTGGCTACACCTTC
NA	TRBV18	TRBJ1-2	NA	CASSPGQRANGYPF	TGTGCCAGCTCACCTGGACAGCGTGCTAATGGCTACCCCTTC